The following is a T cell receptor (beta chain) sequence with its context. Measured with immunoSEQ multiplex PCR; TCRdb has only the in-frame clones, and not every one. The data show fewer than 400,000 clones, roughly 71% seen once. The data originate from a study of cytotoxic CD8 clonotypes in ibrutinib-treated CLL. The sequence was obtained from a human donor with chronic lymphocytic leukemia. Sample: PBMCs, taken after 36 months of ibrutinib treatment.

The CDR3 sequence: CASAPLGQRPSYEQYF. The CDR3 DNA reads as TGTGCCAGCGCCCCTTTAGGCCAGCGTCCCTCCTACGAGCAGTACTTC. The chain links TRBV28 to TRBJ2-7; D is undetermined. Germline V gene data show CDR1 as MDHEN and CDR2 as SYDVKM. The CDR3 length is 16 residues. The V and J ends lost 8 bases and 0 bases respectively, with 20 bases between them.